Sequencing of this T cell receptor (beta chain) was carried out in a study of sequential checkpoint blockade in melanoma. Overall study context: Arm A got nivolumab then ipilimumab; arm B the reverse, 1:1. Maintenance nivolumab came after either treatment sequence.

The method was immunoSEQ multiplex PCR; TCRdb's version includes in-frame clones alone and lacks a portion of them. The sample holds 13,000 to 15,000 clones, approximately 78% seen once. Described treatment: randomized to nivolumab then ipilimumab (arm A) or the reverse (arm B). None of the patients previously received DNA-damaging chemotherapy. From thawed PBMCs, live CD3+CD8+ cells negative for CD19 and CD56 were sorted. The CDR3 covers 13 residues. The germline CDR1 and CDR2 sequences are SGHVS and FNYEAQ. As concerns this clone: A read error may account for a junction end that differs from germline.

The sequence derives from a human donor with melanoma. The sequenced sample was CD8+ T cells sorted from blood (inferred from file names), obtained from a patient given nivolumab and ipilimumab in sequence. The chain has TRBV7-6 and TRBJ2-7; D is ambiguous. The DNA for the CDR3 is TGTGCTAGCAGCTTAAATCCGGAGTACGAGCAGTACTTC. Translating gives CASSLNPEYEQYF.